The present entry profiles one T cell receptor (beta chain) with its context. Its antigen is unknown. Measured with immunoSEQ multiplex PCR; TCRdb has only the in-frame clones, and not every one. This table has about 350,000 clones, roughly 89% appearing once. The data originate from a study of Ad26.COV2.S vaccination and SARS-CoV-2 variants. Study outcomes and limitations: Comparability of non-spike TCR breadth was observed across vaccine and placebo recipients.

The CDR3 runs to 16 residues. Trimming at V came to 0 bases and at J to 3 bases, leaving 6 bases not matched to a gene. Per the germline V gene, CDR1 is LGHNA and CDR2 is YNFKEQ. Regarding treatment: around 19 received Ad26.COV2.S at low or high dose, single or two shots; about 5 received placebo; per-sample allocation not given. The investigators took samples on day 63 after the first vaccine or placebo injection. Based in Boston, the donor was an adult of 18-55 years. Participants' vaccine, an Ad26 vector, delivered Wuhan-strain SARS-CoV-2 spike. This receptor was taken from a person aged 18-65 years who received the Ad26.COV2.S COVID-19 vaccine or a placebo. The chain joins TRBV4-2 to TRBJ2-7; 9 nucleotides match TRBD2. This sample comprised peripheral blood, obtained in a trial of Ad26.COV2.S vaccine versus placebo. The CDR3 DNA reads TGTGCCAGCAGCCAAGATCGGGCTAGCGGGGACTACGAGCAGTACTTC. This encodes CASSQDRASGDYEQYF.